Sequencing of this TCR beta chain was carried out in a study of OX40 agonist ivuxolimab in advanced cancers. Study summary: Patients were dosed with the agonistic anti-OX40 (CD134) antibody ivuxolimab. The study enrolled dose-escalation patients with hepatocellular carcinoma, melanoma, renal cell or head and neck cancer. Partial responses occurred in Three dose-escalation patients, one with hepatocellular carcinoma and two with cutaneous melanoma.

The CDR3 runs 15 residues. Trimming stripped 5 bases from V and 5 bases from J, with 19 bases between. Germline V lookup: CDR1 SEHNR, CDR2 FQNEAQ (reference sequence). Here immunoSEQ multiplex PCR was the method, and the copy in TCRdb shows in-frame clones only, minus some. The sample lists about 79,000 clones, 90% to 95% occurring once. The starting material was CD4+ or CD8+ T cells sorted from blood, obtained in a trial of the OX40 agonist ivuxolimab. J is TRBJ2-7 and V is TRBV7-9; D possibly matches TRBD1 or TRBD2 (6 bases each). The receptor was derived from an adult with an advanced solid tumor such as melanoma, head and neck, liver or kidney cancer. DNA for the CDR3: TGTGCCAGCAGCCCCCAGGGGCGGGGCGCCAACGAGCAGTACTTC. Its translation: CASSPQGRGANEQYF.